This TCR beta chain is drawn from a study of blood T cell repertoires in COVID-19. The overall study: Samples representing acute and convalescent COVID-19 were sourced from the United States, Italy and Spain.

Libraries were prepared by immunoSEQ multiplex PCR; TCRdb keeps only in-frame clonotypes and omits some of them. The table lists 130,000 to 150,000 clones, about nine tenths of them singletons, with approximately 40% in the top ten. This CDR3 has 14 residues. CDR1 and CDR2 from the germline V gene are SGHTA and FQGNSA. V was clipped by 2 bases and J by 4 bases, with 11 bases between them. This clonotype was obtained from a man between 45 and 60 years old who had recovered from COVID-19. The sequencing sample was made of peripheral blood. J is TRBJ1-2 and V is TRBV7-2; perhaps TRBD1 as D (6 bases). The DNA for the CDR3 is TGTGCCAGCAGCTTATCAGGGGAAAGCTATGGCTACACCTTC. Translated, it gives CASSLSGESYGYTF.